This TCR beta chain was identified during a study of response to subunit inactivated influenza vaccine (dated by TCRdb to the late 2010s). Some background on the complete study: The study used deep quantitative T cell receptor repertoire profiling to track responses to a trivalent subunit inactivated influenza vaccine.

The library was obtained by RT-PCR. Instrument used: Illumina HiSeq 2500. Using fastp at Q25 and MiXCR, TCRdb reprocessed the public reads and kept productive beta chains. CDR3 protein duplicates are merged, each entry listing the most common genes and DNA. The sample table records some 500,000 distinct CDR3 sequences; 25% of these occur just once. Together, the top ten hold around 1.8% of the sample. CDR1 and CDR2, per the germline V gene (reference sequence), are DFQATT and SNEGSKA. The V end gives up 1 base and the J end 9 bases, leaving 12 bases in the junction not matched to a gene. The CDR3 contains 16 residues, cysteine and phenylalanine counted. The entry retains the CDR3 DNA only, 48 bases that are in frame from base 1. This clonotype came up a few times. The target of this receptor is not known. Base qualities are not recorded, but no much larger clone differs from it by a single base. On the study overall, not on this receptor specifically: The authors proposed that each seasonal influenza vaccination may bring in only a limited number of new T cells.

Here the sequenced sample was CD4+ T cells sorted from PBMCs, taken about 5 days after vaccination. The receptor was derived from a middle-aged man who received an inactivated influenza vaccine. Donor details come from another sample of the same person, matched by shared clones. The chain employs TRBV20-1 and TRBJ2-4; 10 middle bases align to TRBD1. The DNA sequence is given as TGCAGTGCTAGAGGAGCCGGGACAGGGGAGTTTGGCATTCAGTACTTC. This is translated as CSARGAGTGEFGIQYF.